This TCR beta chain derives from a study of cytomegalovirus exposure and HLA in healthy donors. Trimming left V 4 bases short and J 9 bases short, with 19 bases between. Germline loops: CDR1 SGHTA, CDR2 FQGTGA. The CDR3 runs to 15 residues. Vbeta (60) and Jbeta (13) primers were used in the PCR. Assay: immunoSEQ multiplex PCR; the TCRdb copy retains only in-frame clones and omits some. This sample has 55,000 to 65,000 clones, with roughly nine tenths found just once. The source is a man aged 30-40 years in good health and CMV-seropositive. The gene calls are TRBV7-3 and TRBJ2-1, with D possibly TRBD2 on 7 matching bases. The sample consisted of PBMCs. As DNA, the CDR3 is TGTGCCAGCAGCTCAGGGGTCGCGGGAGAGGTTGAGCAGTTCTTC. It specifies CASSSGVAGEVEQFF.